Listed here are 13 T cell receptor beta chains from one sample, sequenced in a study of T cell changes during pregnancy in multiple sclerosis. Sequencing used immunoSEQ multiplex PCR; TCRdb keeps in-frame clones, though not all of them. This sample has around 40,000 clones, with about nine tenths found just once. The material sequenced was CD4+ T cells from peripheral blood mononuclear cells, taken before pregnancy. These receptors were taken from a female donor with multiple sclerosis, enrolled in a pregnancy study.

This chain connects TRBV9 to TRBJ2-3; weak D call: TRBD1 (6 bases). V lost 4 bases and J 5 bases, leaving 14 bases between the germline ends. Germline lookup yields CDR1 SGDLS and CDR2 YYNGEE. This CDR3 is built from 14 residues. CDR3 loop: CASSPRTVQDTQYF. For the CDR3, the DNA is TGTGCCAGCAGCCCCAGGACAGTTCAAGATACGCAGTATTTT.

The rearrangement joins TRBV5-6 to TRBJ2-7, with 9 positions matching TRBD1. The CDR3 is 15 residues long. V was clipped by 4 bases and J by 3 bases; unmatched bases: 8. CDR1 is SGHDT, CDR2 YYEEEE, per germline. For the CDR3, the DNA is TGTGCCAGCAGCAAGGGACAGGGAATATTCTACGAGCAGTACTTC. Translated: CASSKGQGIFYEQYF.

The chain recombines TRBV7-2 with TRBJ2-1; D is possibly TRBD1 (5 bases). The CDR3 is 15 amino acids. The V end lost 1 base, the J end lost 0 bases, and 7 bases lay between the germline ends. Germline values: CDR1 SGHTA, CDR2 FQGNSA. The chain's CDR3 is CASSLDRNSYNEQFF. The DNA of the CDR3 is TGTGCCAGCAGCTTAGACAGGAACTCCTACAATGAGCAGTTCTTC.

The V and J genes are TRBV5-1 and TRBJ1-1; possibly TRBD1 for D (6 bases). The CDR3 loop spans 14 amino acids. From germline, CDR1 is SGHRS and CDR2 YFSETQ. Trimming left V 5 bases short and J 2 bases short, with 13 bases between. CDR3 sequence: CASRKGQSNTEAFF. CDR3 nucleotide sequence: TGCGCCAGCAGGAAGGGACAATCAAACACTGAAGCTTTCTTT.

Relative to its sample, this clone is medium-sized (0.01 to 0.1%). V and J are TRBV4-2 and TRBJ2-2, with 11 bases fitting TRBD2. The CDR3 sequence is 19 residues long. The V gene end was trimmed by 4 bases and the J gene end by 2 bases; junction bases not matched to a gene: 12. Germline CDR1 is LGHNA and CDR2 is YNFKEQ. This CDR3 is CASSLGAASGGLNTGELFF. CDR3 bases: TGTGCCAGCAGCCTGGGGGCTGCTAGCGGGGGGCTTAACACCGGGGAGCTGTTTTTT.

The rearrangement joins TRBV4-1 to TRBJ2-2; TRBD1 matches 7 bases. The germline V gene has CDR1 MGHRA and CDR2 YSYEKL. The CDR3 is made up of 18 amino acids. V was clipped by 0 bases and J by 3 bases; unmatched bases: 10. CDR3 sequence reads: CASSQDRDRDPYTGELFF. The DNA of the CDR3 is TGCGCCAGCAGCCAAGACCGAGACAGGGACCCCTACACCGGGGAGCTGTTTTTT.

The chain uses TRBV21-1 and TRBJ1-5; TRBD1, as called in the table, went unchecked against the DNA. TRBV21-1 is described as a pseudogene. CDR3 length equals 22 residues. CDR3 protein: CASSKGGDCGAPQALCDQPQHF. CDR3 in DNA: TGTGCCAGCAGCAAAGGGGGCGACTGCGGAGCTCCCCAAGCTCTATGCGATCAGCCCCAGCATTTT.

This chain uses TRBV7-9 with TRBJ1-1, with TRBD1 as a possible D gene (5 bases). V dropped 2 bases and J dropped 3 bases, with 16 bases sitting between them. Germline-derived CDR1 and CDR2 are SEHNR and FQNEAQ (reference sequence). This CDR3 spans 16 amino acids. The CDR3 nucleotides are TGTGCCAGCAGCTTAAGTTGGGGCAGGACATACACTGAAGCTTTCTTT. The encoded protein is CASSLSWGRTYTEAFF.

The CDR3 region is CASSLQLAGGHNEQFF. The CDR3 DNA reads TGTGCCAGCAGCTTGCAACTAGCGGGGGGACACAATGAGCAGTTCTTC. The rearrangement uses TRBV11-3 and TRBJ2-1; 12 bases agree with TRBD2. J was trimmed by 5 bases and V by 3 bases; bases with no gene match: 5. The CDR3 is 16 residues long. Germline V gives CDR1 SGHNT, CDR2 YENEEA.

The chain uses TRBV7-2 and TRBJ2-3, with a possible D match to TRBD2 (5 bases). The V end was cut by 6 bases, the J end by 4 bases, with 14 bases between. The CDR3 loop spans 14 amino acids. The germline V gene has CDR1 SGHTA and CDR2 FQGNSA. The CDR3 here is CASSPTRKADTQYF. CDR3 in DNA: TGTGCCAGCAGTCCTACTAGGAAGGCAGATACGCAGTATTTT.

This chain joins TRBV27 and TRBJ2-7, with a possible D match to TRBD2 (6 bases). V lost 3 bases and J lost 3, with 9 bases in between. Looked up from germline, CDR1 is MNHEY and CDR2 is SMNVEV (reference sequence). There are 13 residues in the CDR3. The CDR3 loop is CASSLVGGYEQYF. The CDR3 bases are TGTGCCAGCAGTTTGGTCGGGGGCTACGAGCAGTACTTC.

The chain carries TRBV30 and TRBJ1-1; a possible D gene is TRBD1 (6 bases). With 1 base removed from V and 6 bases from J, the gap between germline ends came to 18 bases. This CDR3 contains 15 residues. Germline V lookup: CDR1 GTSNPN, CDR2 SVGIG (reference sequence). CDR3 protein: CAWSAAVGGAPEAFF. The CDR3, as DNA: TGTGCCTGGAGTGCCGCCGTTGGGGGGGCTCCTGAAGCTTTCTTT.

Note on this clone: Other DNA sequences from this sample encode an identical CDR3 as well. CDR3 sequence: CASSVDSNYGYTF. The DNA for the CDR3 is TGTGCCAGCAGCGTAGACAGCAACTATGGCTACACCTTC. The V call is TRBV9, the J call TRBJ1-2, with unresolved D. CDR1 SGDLS and CDR2 YYNGEE come from the germline V gene. The V and J ends lost 0 bases and 2 bases respectively, with 5 bases between them. The CDR3 runs to 13 residues.